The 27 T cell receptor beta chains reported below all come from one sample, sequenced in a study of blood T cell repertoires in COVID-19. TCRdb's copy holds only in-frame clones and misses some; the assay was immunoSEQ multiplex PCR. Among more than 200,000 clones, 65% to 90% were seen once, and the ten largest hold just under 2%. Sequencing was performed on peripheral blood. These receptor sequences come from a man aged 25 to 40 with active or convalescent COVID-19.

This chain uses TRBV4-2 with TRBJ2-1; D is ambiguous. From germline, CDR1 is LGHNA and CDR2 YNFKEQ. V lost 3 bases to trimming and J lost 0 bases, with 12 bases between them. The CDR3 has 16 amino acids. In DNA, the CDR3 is TGTGCCAGCAGCCAGGCTCAATTGCTCTCCTACAATGAGCAGTTCTTC. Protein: CASSQAQLLSYNEQFF.

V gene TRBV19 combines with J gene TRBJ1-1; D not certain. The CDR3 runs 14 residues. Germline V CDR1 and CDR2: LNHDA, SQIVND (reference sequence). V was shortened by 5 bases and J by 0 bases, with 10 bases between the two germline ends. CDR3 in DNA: TGTGCCAGTAGTGTCAGCGAAATGAACACTGAAGCTTTCTTT. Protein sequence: CASSVSEMNTEAFF. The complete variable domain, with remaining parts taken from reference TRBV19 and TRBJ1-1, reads DGGITQSPKYLFRKEGQNVTLSCEQNLNHDAMYWYRQDPGQGLRLIYYSQIVNDFQKGDIAEGYSVSREKKESFPLTVTSAQKNPTAFYLCASSVSEMNTEAFFGQGTRLTVV.

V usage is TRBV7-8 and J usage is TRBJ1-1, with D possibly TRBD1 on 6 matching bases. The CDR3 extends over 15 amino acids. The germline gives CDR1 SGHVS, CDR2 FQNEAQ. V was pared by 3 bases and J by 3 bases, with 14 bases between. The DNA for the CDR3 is TGTGCCAGCAGCTTCGCGGGGGGCGGGTACACTGAAGCTTTCTTT. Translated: CASSFAGGGYTEAFF.

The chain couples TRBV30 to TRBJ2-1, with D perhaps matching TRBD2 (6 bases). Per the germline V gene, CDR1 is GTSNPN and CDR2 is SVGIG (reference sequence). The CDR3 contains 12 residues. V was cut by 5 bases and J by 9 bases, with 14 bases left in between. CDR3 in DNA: TGTGCCTGGGCCTTCTTTAGCGGTGAGCAGTTCTTC. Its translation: CAWAFFSGEQFF.

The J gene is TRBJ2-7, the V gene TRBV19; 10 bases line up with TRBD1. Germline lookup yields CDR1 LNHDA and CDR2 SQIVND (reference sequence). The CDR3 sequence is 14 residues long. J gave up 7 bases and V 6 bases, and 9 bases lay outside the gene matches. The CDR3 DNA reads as TGTGCCAGTAGCCCGGGACAGGGGCCACGGGAGCAGTACTTC. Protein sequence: CASSPGQGPREQYF.

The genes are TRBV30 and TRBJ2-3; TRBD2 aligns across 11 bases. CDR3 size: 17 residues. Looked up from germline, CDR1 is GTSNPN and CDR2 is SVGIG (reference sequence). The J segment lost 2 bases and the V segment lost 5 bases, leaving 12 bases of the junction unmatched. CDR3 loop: CAWLGIRLAGNTDTQYF. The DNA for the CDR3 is TGTGCCTGGCTCGGGATAAGACTAGCGGGGAACACAGATACGCAGTATTTT.

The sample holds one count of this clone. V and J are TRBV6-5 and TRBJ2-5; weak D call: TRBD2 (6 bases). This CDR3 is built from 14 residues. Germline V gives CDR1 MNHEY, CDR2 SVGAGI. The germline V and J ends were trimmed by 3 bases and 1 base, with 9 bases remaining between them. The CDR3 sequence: CASSYQGLQETQYF. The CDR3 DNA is TGTGCCAGCAGTTATCAGGGACTCCAAGAGACCCAGTACTTC.

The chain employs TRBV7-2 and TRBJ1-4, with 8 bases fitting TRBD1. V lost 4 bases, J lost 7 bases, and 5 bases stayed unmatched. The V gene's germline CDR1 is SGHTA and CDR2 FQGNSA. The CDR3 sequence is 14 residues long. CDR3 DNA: TGTGCCAGCAGCTCAGGGGGCTCAGGTGAAAAACTGTTTTTT. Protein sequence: CASSSGGSGEKLFF.

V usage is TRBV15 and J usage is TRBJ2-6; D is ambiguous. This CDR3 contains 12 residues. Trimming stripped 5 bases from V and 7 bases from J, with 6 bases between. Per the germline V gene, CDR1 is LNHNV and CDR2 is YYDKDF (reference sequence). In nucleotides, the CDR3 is TGTGCCACCAGCCTTACTGCCAACGTCCTGACTTTC. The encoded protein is CATSLTANVLTF.

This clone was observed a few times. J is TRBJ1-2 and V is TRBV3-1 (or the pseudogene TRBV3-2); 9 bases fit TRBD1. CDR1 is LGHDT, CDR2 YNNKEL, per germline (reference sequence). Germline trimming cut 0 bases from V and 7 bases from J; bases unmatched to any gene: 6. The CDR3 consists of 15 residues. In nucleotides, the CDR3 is TGTGCCAGCAGCCAAGACCTGGGACAGGGTGGTGGCTACACCTTC. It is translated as CASSQDLGQGGGYTF.

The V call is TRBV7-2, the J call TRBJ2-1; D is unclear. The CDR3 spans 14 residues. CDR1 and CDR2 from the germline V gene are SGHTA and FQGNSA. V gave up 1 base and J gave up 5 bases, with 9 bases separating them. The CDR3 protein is CASSLVGTNNEQFF. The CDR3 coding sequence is TGTGCCAGCAGCTTAGTAGGCACTAACAATGAGCAGTTCTTC. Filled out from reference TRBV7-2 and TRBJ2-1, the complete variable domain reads GAGVSQSPSNKVTEKGKDVELRCDPISGHTALYWYRQSLGQGLEFLIYFQGNSAPDKSGLPSDRFSAERTGGSVSTLTIQRTQQEDSAVYLCASSLVGTNNEQFFGPGTRLTVL.

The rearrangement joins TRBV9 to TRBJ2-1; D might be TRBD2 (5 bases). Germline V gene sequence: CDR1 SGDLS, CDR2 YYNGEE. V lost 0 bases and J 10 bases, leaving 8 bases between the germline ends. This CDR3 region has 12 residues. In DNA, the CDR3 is TGTGCCAGCAGCGTAGATGGAGGAGAGCAGTTCTTC. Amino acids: CASSVDGGEQFF. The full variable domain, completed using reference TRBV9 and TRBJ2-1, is DSGVTQTPKHLITATGQRVTLRCSPRSGDLSVYWYQQSLDQGLQFLIQYYNGEERAKGNILERFSAQQFPDLHSELNLSSLELGDSALYFCASSVDGGEQFFGPGTRLTVL.

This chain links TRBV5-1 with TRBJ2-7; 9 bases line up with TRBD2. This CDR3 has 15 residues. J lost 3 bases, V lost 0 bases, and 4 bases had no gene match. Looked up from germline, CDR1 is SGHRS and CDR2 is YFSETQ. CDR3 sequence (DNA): TGCGCCAGCAGCTTGGAGCGGGGGGAACACTACGAGCAGTACTTC. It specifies CASSLERGEHYEQYF.

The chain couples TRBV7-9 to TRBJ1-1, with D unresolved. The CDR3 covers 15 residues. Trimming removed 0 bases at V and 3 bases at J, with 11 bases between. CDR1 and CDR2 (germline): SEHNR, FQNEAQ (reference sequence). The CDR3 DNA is TGTGCCAGCAGCTTAGCAACCGGGATCTACACTGAAGCTTTCTTT. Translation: CASSLATGIYTEAFF.

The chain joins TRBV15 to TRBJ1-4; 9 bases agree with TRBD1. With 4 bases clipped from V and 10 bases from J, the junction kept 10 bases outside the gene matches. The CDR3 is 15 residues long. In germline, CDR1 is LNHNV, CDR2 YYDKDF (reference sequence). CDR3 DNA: TGTGCCACCAGCACCCCAGGGCAGACAGGGGGAAAACTGTTTTTT. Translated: CATSTPGQTGGKLFF.

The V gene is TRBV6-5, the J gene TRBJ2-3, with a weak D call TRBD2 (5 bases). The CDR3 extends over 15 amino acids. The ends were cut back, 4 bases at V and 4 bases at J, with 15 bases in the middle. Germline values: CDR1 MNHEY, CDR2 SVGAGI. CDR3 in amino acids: CASSSWAERADTQYF. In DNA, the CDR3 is TGTGCCAGCAGTTCTTGGGCAGAGAGGGCAGATACGCAGTATTTT.

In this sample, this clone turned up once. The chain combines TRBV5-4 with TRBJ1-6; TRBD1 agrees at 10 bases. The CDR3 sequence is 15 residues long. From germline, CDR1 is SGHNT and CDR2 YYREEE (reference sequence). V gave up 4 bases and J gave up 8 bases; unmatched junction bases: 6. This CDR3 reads CASSTKTGGDSPLHF. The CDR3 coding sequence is TGTGCCAGCAGCACAAAGACAGGGGGCGATTCACCCCTCCACTTT.

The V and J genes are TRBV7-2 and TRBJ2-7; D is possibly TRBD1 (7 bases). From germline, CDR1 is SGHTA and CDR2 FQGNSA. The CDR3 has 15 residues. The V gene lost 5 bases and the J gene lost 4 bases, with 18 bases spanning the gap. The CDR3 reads CASSLSTGSGYEQYF. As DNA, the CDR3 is TGTGCCAGCAGCCTCTCGACAGGGAGCGGGTACGAGCAGTACTTC.

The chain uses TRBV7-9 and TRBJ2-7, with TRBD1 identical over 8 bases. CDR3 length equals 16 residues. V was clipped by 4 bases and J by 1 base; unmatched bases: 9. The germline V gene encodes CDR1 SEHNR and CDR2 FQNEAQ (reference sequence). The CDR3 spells CASSSSRQGRSYEQYF. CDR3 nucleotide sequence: TGTGCCAGCAGCTCAAGCAGACAGGGGCGGTCCTACGAGCAGTACTTC.

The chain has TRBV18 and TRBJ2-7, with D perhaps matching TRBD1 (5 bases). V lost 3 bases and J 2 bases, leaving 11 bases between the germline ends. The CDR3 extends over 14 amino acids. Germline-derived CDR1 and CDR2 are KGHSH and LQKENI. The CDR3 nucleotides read TGTGCCAGCTCACCGCAGACAGATACCTACGAGCAGTACTTC. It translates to CASSPQTDTYEQYF. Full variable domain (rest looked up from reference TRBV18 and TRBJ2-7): NAGVMQNPRHLVRRRGQEARLRCSPMKGHSHVYWYRQLPEEGLKFMVYLQKENIIDESGMPKERFSAEFPKEGPSILRIQQVVRGDSAAYFCASSPQTDTYEQYFGPGTRLTVT.

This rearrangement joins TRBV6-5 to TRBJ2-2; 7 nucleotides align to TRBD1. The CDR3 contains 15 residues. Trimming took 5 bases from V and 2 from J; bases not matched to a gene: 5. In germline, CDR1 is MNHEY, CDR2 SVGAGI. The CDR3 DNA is TGTGCCAGCAGTACAGGGACAGTTAACACCGGGGAGCTGTTTTTT. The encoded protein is CASSTGTVNTGELFF.

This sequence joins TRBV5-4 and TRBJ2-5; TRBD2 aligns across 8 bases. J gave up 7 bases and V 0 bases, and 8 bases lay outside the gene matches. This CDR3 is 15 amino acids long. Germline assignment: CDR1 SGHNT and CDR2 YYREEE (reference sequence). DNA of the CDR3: TGTGCCAGCAGCTTGGCGACGGGGGGGCCGTTGACCCAGTACTTC. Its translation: CASSLATGGPLTQYF.

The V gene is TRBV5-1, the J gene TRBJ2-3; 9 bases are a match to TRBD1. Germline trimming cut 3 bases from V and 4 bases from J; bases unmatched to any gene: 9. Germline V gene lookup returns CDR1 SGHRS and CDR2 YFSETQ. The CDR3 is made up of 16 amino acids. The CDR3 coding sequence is TGCGCCAGCAGCTGGACAGGGGCTGGAGGTTCAGATACGCAGTATTTT. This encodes CASSWTGAGGSDTQYF.

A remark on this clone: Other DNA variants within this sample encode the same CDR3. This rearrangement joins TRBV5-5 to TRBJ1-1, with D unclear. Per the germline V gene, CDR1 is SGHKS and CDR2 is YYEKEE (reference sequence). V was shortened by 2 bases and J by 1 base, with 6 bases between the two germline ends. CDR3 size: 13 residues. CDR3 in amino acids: CASSFRGNTEAFF. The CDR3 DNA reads TGTGCCAGCAGCTTTCGGGGGAACACTGAAGCTTTCTTT.

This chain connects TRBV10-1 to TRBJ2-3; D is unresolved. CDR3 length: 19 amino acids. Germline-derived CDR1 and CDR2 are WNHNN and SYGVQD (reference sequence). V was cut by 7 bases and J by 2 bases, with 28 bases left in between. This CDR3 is CASTKSVQTHKKLTDTQYF. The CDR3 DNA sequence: TGCGCCAGCACCAAGAGTGTTCAGACACACAAGAAACTCACAGATACGCAGTATTTT.

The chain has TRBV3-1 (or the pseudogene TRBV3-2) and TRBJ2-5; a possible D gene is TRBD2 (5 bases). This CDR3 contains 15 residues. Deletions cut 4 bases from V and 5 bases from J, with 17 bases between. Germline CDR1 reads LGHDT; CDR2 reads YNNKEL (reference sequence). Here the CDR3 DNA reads TGTGCCAGCAGCCTGCTTGGAGGTGCCGAGGAGACCCAGTACTTC. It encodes CASSLLGGAEETQYF.

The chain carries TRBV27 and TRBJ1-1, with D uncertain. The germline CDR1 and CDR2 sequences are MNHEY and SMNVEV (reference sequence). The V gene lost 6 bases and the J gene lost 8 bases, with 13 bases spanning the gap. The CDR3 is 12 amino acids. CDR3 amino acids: CASSFLGGEAFF. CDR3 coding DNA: TGTGCCAGCAGCTTTTTAGGCGGCGAAGCTTTCTTT.